Following are 5 T cell receptor beta chains from one sample sequenced in a study of shared clonotypes between healthy human individuals (dated by TCRdb to 2019 to 2021). Receptor libraries were prepared by the immunoSEQ multiplex PCR assay. What TCRdb holds here is the immuneACCESS table cut down to in-frame rearrangements. Part of the clones is not present; checked against another copy, under half of the missing clones reflect an unresolved V gene, and the others are unexplained. The table for this sample lists roughly 500,000 clones; around 96% of them were counted only once. The top ten constitute about 0.057% of the sample. The sample taken for sequencing was naive CD4+ T cells sorted from blood. The cell subset or site label, as the study defines it: CD45RA+ positively selected. These receptors all stem from a woman aged 30 to 39 in good health.

The rearrangement joins TRBV5-1 to TRBJ2-5; 8 bases agree with TRBD2. The J call may not be correct, given that the DNA end is closer to TRBJ2-7. Germline CDR1 and CDR2: SGHRS and YFSETQ. This CDR3 spans 16 amino acids. The CDR3 nucleotides are TGCGCCAGCACCGAGCGGGAGATGGGACGGTTCTACGAGCAGTACTTC. Protein product: CASTEREMGRFYEQYF.

The chain joins TRBV5-5 to TRBJ1-4; perhaps TRBD1 as D (6 bases). Trimming shortened V by 2 bases and J by 8 bases, and 10 bases separated the two germline ends. The germline CDR1 and CDR2 sequences are SGHKS and YYEKEE (reference sequence). The CDR3 spans 13 residues. CDR3 bases: TGTGCCAGCAGCTTAGGGGGGAACGAAAAACTGTTTTTT. It specifies CASSLGGNEKLFF.

The rearrangement joins TRBV28 to TRBJ2-3, with D possibly TRBD2 on 5 matching bases. The CDR3 has 14 residues. Germline assignment: CDR1 MDHEN and CDR2 SYDVKM. V lost 6 bases and J 3 bases, leaving 13 bases between the germline ends. The CDR3 DNA is TGTGCCAGCAGCCCACATGGACTTACAGATACGCAGTATTTT. It translates to CASSPHGLTDTQYF. Using reference TRBV28 and TRBJ2-3 for the parts outside the CDR3, the full variable domain is DVKVTQSSRYLVKRTGEKVFLECVQDMDHENMFWYRQDPGLGLRLIYFSYDVKMKEKGDIPEGYSVSREKKERFSLILESASTNQTSMYLCASSPHGLTDTQYFGPGTRLTVL.

This rearrangement joins TRBV7-8 to TRBJ2-3; TRBD1 aligns across 8 bases. CDR1 is SGHVS, CDR2 FQNEAQ, per germline. The CDR3 spans 16 residues. V shed 1 base, J shed 4 bases, and the junction held 7 bases outside the gene matches. The CDR3 DNA is TGTGCCAGCAGCTTAGTTGGGGGCAGGGGGCCAGATACGCAGTATTTT. It is translated as CASSLVGGRGPDTQYF.

This chain uses TRBV6-5 with TRBJ1-5; D possibly corresponds to TRBD1 (5 bases). V shed 7 bases and J shed 7 bases, with 20 bases lying between them. The CDR3 loop spans 15 amino acids. Germline lookup yields CDR1 MNHEY and CDR2 SVGAGI. CDR3 loop: CASTPGGGVGQPQHF. As DNA, the CDR3 is TGTGCCAGCACTCCCGGTGGGGGGGTAGGCCAGCCCCAGCATTTT.